These T cell receptor beta chains were read from a single sample in a study of T cell responses to AZD1222 COVID-19 vaccine. Sequenced by immunoSEQ multiplex PCR; TCRdb stores in-frame clones only, minus some. The table lists roughly 66,000 clones, roughly four fifths of them singletons. This sample comprised peripheral blood, obtained on day 0 of AZD1222 vaccination. The receptors derive from an adult in good health. The CDR3 runs from the conserved cysteine through the conserved F or W. D genes are given only for firm matches. Clone size is shown for a subset of rows, as once, few, many or a class of expanded clone.

.	TRBV4-3	.	TRBJ2-5	18	CASSQDLDTGQGGETQYF	TGCGCCAGCAGCCAAGATCTGGATACGGGGCAGGGGGGGGAGACCCAGTACTTC
.	TRBV4-1	.	TRBJ2-7	15	CASSQEVMGGYEQYF	TGCGCCAGCAGCCAAGAGGTCATGGGGGGCTACGAGCAGTACTTC
.	TRBV10-2	.	TRBJ2-4	16	CASSTVLGWAKNIQYF	TGCGCCAGCAGTACGGTCCTCGGTTGGGCCAAAAACATTCAGTACTTC
.	TRBV28	TRBD1	TRBJ2-7	14	CASTKTGISYEQYF	TGTGCCAGCACCAAGACAGGGATCTCCTACGAGCAGTACTTC
.	TRBV28	.	TRBJ1-2	14	CASSPGLTGYGYTF	TGTGCCAGCAGTCCAGGACTTACCGGCTATGGCTACACCTTC
.	TRBV28	.	TRBJ1-2	13	CAVKGDLFYGYTF	TGTGCCGTAAAAGGGGACCTATTCTATGGCTACACCTTC
.	TRBV6-5	TRBD2	TRBJ2-2	13	CASSWGGSGELFF	TGTGCCAGCAGTTGGGGGGGTTCAGGGGAGCTGTTTTTT
.	TRBV7-3	.	TRBJ2-5	14	CASSQGPFQETQYF	TGTGCCAGCAGCCAGGGACCGTTCCAAGAGACCCAGTACTTC
.	TRBV19	.	TRBJ1-5	15	CASSIDSYSNQPQHF	TGTGCCAGTAGTATCGACAGCTATAGCAATCAGCCCCAGCATTTT
few	TRBV7-3	TRBD1	TRBJ2-2	15	CASSITGGAGGELFF	TGTGCCAGCAGCATTACAGGGGGCGCGGGCGGGGAGCTGTTTTTT
.	TRBV9	.	TRBJ1-4	15	CASSVAGATNEKLFF	TGTGCCAGCAGCGTAGCAGGTGCAACTAATGAAAAACTGTTTTTT
few	TRBV5-1	.	TRBJ2-7	13	CASSLDNDREVYF	TGCGCCAGCAGCTTGGATAACGACAGGGAGGTGTACTTC
.	TRBV2	TRBD1	TRBJ2-7	14	CASRRGQGALEQYF	TGTGCCAGCAGGAGGGGACAGGGGGCTTTAGAGCAGTACTTC
few	TRBV5-1	TRBD2	TRBJ2-7	14	CASSQSGEAYEQYF	TGCGCCAGCAGCCAGAGCGGGGAAGCCTACGAGCAGTACTTC
.	TRBV9	.	TRBJ1-6	16	CASSVVASSYNSPLHF	TGTGCCAGCAGCGTGGTTGCCAGCTCCTATAATTCACCCCTCCACTTT
.	TRBV5-4	.	TRBJ1-1	12	CASSFGIAEAFF	TGTGCCAGCAGCTTTGGGATCGCGGAAGCTTTCTTT
.	TRBV20-1	TRBD1	TRBJ2-1	11	CSATGGSLTFF	TGCAGTGCCACAGGGGGGTCTCTGACCTTCTTC
once	TRBV5-1	.	TRBJ1-6	14	CASSLAQNNSPLHF	TGCGCCAGCAGCTTGGCTCAGAATAATTCACCCCTCCACTTT
.	TRBV21-1	.	TRBJ1-4	18	CASSLSSGTGRLREKLFF	TGTGCCAGCAGCCTAAGCAGCGGGACAGGCCGCCTGCGAGAAAAACTGTTTTTT
.	TRBV27	TRBD1	TRBJ1-6	18	CASSLSSLGTGGNSPLHF	TGTGCCAGCAGTTTATCAAGCCTTGGGACAGGGGGTAATTCACCCCTCCACTTT
.	TRBV12-3/TRBV12-4	.	TRBJ1-1	13	CASSLNGNTEAFF	TGTGCCAGCAGTTTAAACGGGAACACTGAAGCTTTCTTT
.	TRBV5-6	.	TRBJ1-2	15	CASSGEASPVYGYTF	TGTGCCAGCAGCGGCGAGGCGAGTCCCGTTTATGGCTACACCTTC
.	TRBV11-2	.	TRBJ1-2	12	CASSLGRDGYTF	TGTGCCAGCAGCTTAGGCAGGGATGGCTACACCTTC
.	TRBV27	.	TRBJ1-5	14	CASSLSGFSQPQHF	TGTGCCAGCAGTTTATCCGGGTTTAGTCAGCCCCAGCATTTT
.	TRBV2	.	TRBJ2-7	15	CASSVDSSSSYEQYF	TGTGCCAGCAGCGTGGACAGCTCTAGCTCCTACGAGCAGTACTTC
.	TRBV9	.	TRBJ2-5	13	CASSVDEKTTQYF	TGTGCCAGCAGCGTAGATGAGAAGACGACCCAGTACTTC
.	TRBV18	TRBD1	TRBJ1-1	13	CASSETTGAGAFF	TGTGCCAGCTCAGAAACGACAGGGGCCGGAGCTTTCTTT
.	TRBV7-8	.	TRBJ1-4	15	CASSLRMGRSGKLFF	TGTGCCAGCAGCTTGCGCATGGGGAGATCAGGAAAACTGTTTTTT
.	TRBV13	.	TRBJ1-2	13	CASSPGGWYGYTF	TGTGCCAGCAGCCCTGGGGGGTGGTATGGCTACACCTTC
.	TRBV18	.	TRBJ1-6	12	CASSPTNSPLHF	TGTGCCAGCTCACCCACTAATTCACCCCTCCACTTT
.	TRBV3-1/TRBV3-2	.	TRBJ1-3	17	CASSQDFTGPSGNTIYF	TGTGCCAGCAGCCAAGATTTCACTGGTCCCTCTGGAAACACCATATATTTT
once	TRBV7-6	.	TRBJ2-5	18	CASSLGFLTSGIGETQYF	TGTGCCAGCAGCTTAGGATTTCTGACTAGTGGGATAGGAGAGACCCAGTACTTC
.	TRBV4-3	TRBD2	TRBJ2-3	15	CASSTGGGSTDTQYF	TGCGCCAGCAGCACGGGAGGGGGGAGCACAGATACGCAGTATTTT
.	TRBV6-6	.	TRBJ2-2	16	CASSYDSQANTGELFF	TGTGCCAGCAGTTACGACAGCCAAGCGAACACCGGGGAGCTGTTTTTT
.	TRBV7-3	TRBD1	TRBJ1-2	12	CASSSDRVGYTF	TGTGCCAGCAGCTCAGACAGGGTTGGCTACACCTTC
.	TRBV6-2/TRBV6-3	TRBD1	TRBJ1-4	14	CASSFRQGGEKLFF	TGTGCCAGCAGTTTCCGACAGGGAGGTGAAAAACTGTTTTTT